Presented here are 29 T cell receptor beta chains from one specimen sequenced in a study of T cells in Graves' hyperthyroidism and ophthalmopathy. Amplified TCR beta CDR3 regions derived from RNA transcripts. HTBI primers were used for first-round RT-PCR of the TCR CDR3. Via MiXCR, TCRdb re-called the multiplex PCR reads, giving one row per CDR3 protein. The sample includes about 760,000 distinct CDR3 sequences, around 40% seen only once; the top ten take roughly 30%. The sample was blood. Receptor source: a woman aged 40 to 55 with Graves' hyperthyroidism.

Many counts were recorded for this clonotype. The chain uses TRBV10-3 and TRBJ1-1; a possible D gene is TRBD1 (5 bases). Per germline, CDR1 ENHRY and CDR2 SYGVKD. The CDR3 contains 14 residues. Trimming removed 0 bases from V and 5 bases from J, with 10 bases in between. The CDR3 DNA reads TGTGCCATCAGTGAGTCTCAGGGAGGGACTGAAGCTTTCTTT. It specifies CAISESQGGTEAFF.

This clonotype showed up many times. This sequence joins TRBV11-2 and TRBJ2-5; a possible D gene is TRBD1 (5 bases). CDR1 is SGHAT and CDR2 is FQNNGV in the germline V gene. CDR3 length: 18 residues. Trimming shortened V by 1 base and J by 4 bases, and 22 bases separated the two germline ends. CDR3 bases: TGTGCCAGCAGCTTAGGAGTCGACGGCAGGGCTGTTAGAGAGACCCAGTACTTC. This codes for CASSLGVDGRAVRETQYF.

This chain uses TRBV5-5 with TRBJ1-1; D unresolved. CDR3 size: 14 residues. The germline gives CDR1 SGHKS, CDR2 YYEKEE (reference sequence). Trimming took 2 bases from V and 4 from J, leaving 12 bases between them. The CDR3 nucleotides read TGTGCCAGCAGCTTTCTAGGTATGGCCACTGAAGCTTTCTTT. It codes for CASSFLGMATEAFF.

This clonotype came up a few times. The V and J genes are TRBV2 and TRBJ2-7, with D possibly matching TRBD1 (6 bases). The CDR3 extends over 14 amino acids. V shed 5 bases and J shed 2 bases, with 13 bases lying between them. Germline-derived CDR1 and CDR2 are SNHLY and FYNNEI. The CDR3 sequence is CASSPADRPYEQYF. CDR3 coding DNA: TGTGCCAGCAGTCCCGCGGACAGACCCTACGAGCAGTACTTC.

This clonotype was observed many times. This chain joins TRBV4-1 and TRBJ1-6; D unresolved. The germline gives CDR1 MGHRA, CDR2 YSYEKL. V lost 1 base, J lost 9 bases, and 7 bases lay in between. The CDR3 contains 13 residues. The CDR3 region is CASSQGEGSPLHF. The DNA for the CDR3 is TGCGCCAGCAGCCAAGGAGAGGGTTCACCCCTCCACTTT.

The rearrangement uses TRBV25-1 and TRBJ1-6, with 7 bases that match TRBD1. With V trimmed by 6 bases and J by 5 bases, 4 bases remained unmatched. The CDR3 is 14 amino acids. Germline-derived CDR1 and CDR2 are MGHDK and SYGVNS. The CDR3, as DNA: TGTGCCAGCAGAGGGGACAGCAATAATTCACCCCTCCACTTT. It translates to CASRGDSNNSPLHF.

DNA for the CDR3: TGTGCCAGCAGCTTCCCGGTAGCGGGGAGTAGCACAGATACGCAGTATTTT. Protein: CASSFPVAGSSTDTQYF. The chain is built from TRBV7-2 and TRBJ2-3, with TRBD2 matching 8 bases. CDR3 length equals 17 residues. Per the germline V gene, CDR1 is SGHTA and CDR2 is FQGNSA. After removal of 3 bases from V and 0 bases from J, the junction contained 8 bases not matched to a gene.

This chain connects TRBV7-9 to TRBJ1-5; perhaps TRBD1 as D (6 bases). Between the trimmed V and J ends, which lost 5 bases and 1 base, there was a span of 21 bases. The CDR3 is 18 amino acids. Germline values: CDR1 SEHNR, CDR2 FQNEAQ (reference sequence). The CDR3 sequence is CASSPEGGGVGSNQPQHF. CDR3 in DNA: TGTGCCAGCAGCCCGGAGGGGGGGGGGGTAGGGAGCAATCAGCCCCAGCATTTT.

The chain uses TRBV7-3 and TRBJ1-2, with D maybe TRBD1 (6 bases). The CDR3 is 15 residues long. Germline assignment: CDR1 SGHTA and CDR2 FQGTGA. Trimming pared 0 bases from V and 9 bases from J, leaving 17 bases between. CDR3 sequence reads: CASSLTNAGEGSYTF. The CDR3 DNA reads TGTGCCAGCAGCTTAACGAACGCAGGGGAAGGGAGCTACACCTTC.

There are a few counts of this clonotype. This sequence joins TRBV11-3 and TRBJ2-2, with TRBD2 matching 11 bases. J gave up 4 bases and V 6 bases, and 7 bases lay outside the gene matches. From germline, CDR1 is SGHNT and CDR2 YENEEA. The CDR3 runs to 16 residues. CDR3 amino acids: CASSMLAGGPTGELFF. In DNA form, the CDR3 reads TGTGCCAGCAGTATGCTAGCGGGGGGCCCCACCGGGGAGCTGTTTTTT.

V and J are TRBV29-1 and TRBJ1-3, with TRBD1 as a possible D gene (5 bases). Germline loops: CDR1 SQVTM, CDR2 ANQGSEA. The CDR3 consists of 13 residues. V was clipped by 7 bases and J by 0 bases, with 10 bases between them. CDR3 loop: CSAGGYSGNTIYF. For the CDR3, the DNA is TGCAGCGCCGGGGGGTACTCTGGAAACACCATATATTTT.

The chain combines TRBV2 with TRBJ1-1; D gene uncertain. V was pared by 1 base and J by 8 bases, with 8 bases between. Germline loops: CDR1 SNHLY, CDR2 FYNNEI. The CDR3 is 12 residues long. CDR3 sequence: CASSEVRNEAFF. Here the CDR3 DNA reads TGTGCCAGCAGTGAAGTCAGAAACGAAGCTTTCTTT. The full variable domain, with the rest looked up from reference TRBV2 and TRBJ1-1, is EPEVTQTPSHQVTQMGQEVILRCVPISNHLYFYWYRQILGQKVEFLVSFYNNEISEKSEIFDDQFSVERPDGSNFTLKIRSTKLEDSAMYFCASSEVRNEAFFGQGTRLTVV.

A note on this clonotype: A much larger clone lies one base from this, so it may be a read error. V usage is TRBV12-3 or TRBV12-4 and J usage is TRBJ2-2, with TRBD2 matching 9 bases. This CDR3 spans 14 amino acids. CDR3 bases: TGTGCCAGCAGTCCTAGCGGGAACACCGGGAAGCTGTTTTTT. This codes for CASSPSGNTGKLFF.

The rearrangement uses TRBV6-6 and TRBJ1-4; D gene ambiguous. The CDR3 runs to 15 residues. Trimming left V 3 bases short and J 4 bases short, with 12 bases between. CDR1 and CDR2 from the germline V gene are MNHNY and SVGAGI (reference sequence). DNA for the CDR3: TGTGCCAGCAGTTATATCGGACGGAGTAATGAAAAACTGTTTTTT. It codes for CASSYIGRSNEKLFF.

This clonotype has a count of ten or more. This chain uses TRBV5-6 with TRBJ1-2, with TRBD1 identical over 9 bases. The CDR3 loop spans 14 amino acids. Germline CDR1 is SGHDT and CDR2 is YYEEEE. With 4 bases clipped from V and 3 bases from J, the junction kept 4 bases outside the gene matches. The CDR3 is CASSRTGAYYGYTF. CDR3 in DNA: TGTGCCAGCAGCCGGACAGGGGCTTACTATGGCTACACCTTC.

With regard to this clonotype: A much larger clone differs from this one at a single base, so this may be a read error. The V and J genes are TRBV12-3 or TRBV12-4 and TRBJ1-5; unclear D gene. V dropped 2 bases and J dropped 9 bases, with 8 bases sitting between them. This CDR3 comprises 12 residues. CDR3 in DNA: TGTGCCAGCAGTTTAATGGAGCGGCCCCAGCATTTT. It codes for CASSLMERPQHF.

As for this clonotype: A read error may explain this, as a much larger clone is one base away. The chain carries TRBV15 and TRBJ2-5, with TRBD2 matching 10 bases. The ends lost 2 bases at V and 5 bases at J; junction bases unmatched: 17. Germline CDR1 and CDR2: LNHNV and YYDKDF (reference sequence). CDR3 length: 19 amino acids. The CDR3 loop is CATSRSGGLAGESAETQYF. CDR3 bases: TGTGCCACCAGCAGATCAGGGGGGCTAGCGGGAGAGAGTGCGGAGACCCAGTACTTC.

This clonotype was recorded at least ten times. V and J are TRBV7-8 and TRBJ1-5, with D perhaps TRBD1 (5 bases). In germline, CDR1 is SGHVS, CDR2 FQNEAQ. Trimming pared 5 bases from V and 0 bases from J, leaving 14 bases between. The CDR3 is made up of 16 amino acids. DNA for the CDR3: TGTGCCAGCAGCGTACTTGGGGGGTTTAGCAATCAGCCCCAGCATTTT. This codes for CASSVLGGFSNQPQHF.

This clonotype was picked up many times. The chain is built from TRBV29-1 and TRBJ2-3, with unresolved D. Trimming took 4 bases from V and 5 from J, leaving 13 bases between them. This CDR3 spans 13 amino acids. CDR1 and CDR2 (germline): SQVTM, ANQGSEA. The CDR3 DNA follows: TGCAGCGTTGGCCAGGCCCAAAGAGATACGCAGTATTTT. The encoded protein is CSVGQAQRDTQYF.

This clonotype was picked up a small number of times. The rearrangement links TRBV7-9 to TRBJ2-7, with a weak D call TRBD1 (5 bases). Germline CDR1 SEHNR, CDR2 FQNEAQ (reference sequence). This CDR3 is 14 amino acids long. V lost 6 bases to trimming and J lost 5 bases, with 17 bases between them. CDR3 amino acids: CASSLAPLGDEQYF. The CDR3 DNA follows: TGTGCCAGCAGTCTCGCCCCCTTAGGGGACGAGCAGTACTTC.

The CDR3 region is CSYRSGNNEKLFF. The DNA for the CDR3 is TGCAGTTACCGGTCGGGAAATAATGAAAAACTGTTTTTT. This sequence joins TRBV20-1 and TRBJ1-4; no reliable D call. The CDR3 runs to 13 residues. The V gene lost 8 bases and the J gene lost 4 bases, with 14 bases spanning the gap. The V gene's germline CDR1 is DFQATT and CDR2 SNEGSKA (reference sequence).

With respect to this clonotype: Germline and junction disagree at one end, which may indicate a read error. V usage is TRBV7-2 and J usage is TRBJ1-3, with D possibly TRBD1 on 6 matching bases. There are 17 residues in the CDR3. The germline V gene encodes CDR1 SGHTA and CDR2 FQGNSA. This CDR3 is CASSQVYSGVSGNTIYF. The CDR3 DNA follows: TGCGCCAGCAGCCAAGTCTACTCAGGGGTCTCTGGAAACACCATATATTTT.

Turning to this clonotype: Relative to the germline gene, one junction end is altered; a read error may explain this. V usage is TRBV19 and J usage is TRBJ1-5; D unresolved. Germline V gene lookup returns CDR1 LNHDA and CDR2 SQIVND (reference sequence). This CDR3 has 15 residues. CDR3 DNA sequence: TGTGCCGGTAGTCCAAACACCTTTAGCAATCAGCCCCAGCATTTT. Amino acids: CAGSPNTFSNQPQHF.

Ten or more counts support this clonotype. The V call is TRBV19, the J call TRBJ2-6, with TRBD2 identical over 7 bases. The trim removed 8 bases at V and 0 bases at J, leaving 1 base unmatched. Germline V CDR1 and CDR2: LNHDA, SQIVND (reference sequence). The CDR3 spans 14 residues. CDR3 protein: CASGGGSGANVLTF. The CDR3 coding sequence is TGTGCCAGTGGCGGGGGCTCTGGGGCCAACGTCCTGACTTTC. The entire variable domain, with the rest obtained from reference TRBV19 and TRBJ2-6, is as follows: DGGITQSPKYLFRKEGQNVTLSCEQNLNHDAMYWYRQDPGQGLRLIYYSQIVNDFQKGDIAEGYSVSREKKESFPLTVTSAQKNPTAFYLCASGGGSGANVLTFGAGSRLTVL.

This clonotype was counted a few times. The J gene is TRBJ1-1, the V gene TRBV7-9; TRBD1 agrees at 7 bases. The CDR3 has 15 amino acids. The V gene's germline CDR1 is SEHNR and CDR2 FQNEAQ (reference sequence). The junction had 10 bases not matched to a gene; V was cut back by 5 bases and J by 4 bases. CDR3 amino acids: CASSQDRAGSTEAFF. The DNA of the CDR3 is TGTGCCAGCAGCCAAGACAGGGCTGGCAGCACTGAAGCTTTCTTT.

This clonotype was detected ten times or more. This chain connects TRBV10-1 to TRBJ2-7; 8 bases agree with TRBD1. The CDR3 is made up of 14 amino acids. J lost 4 bases, V lost 6 bases, and 8 bases had no gene match. The germline V gene encodes CDR1 WNHNN and CDR2 SYGVQD (reference sequence). CDR3 in amino acids: CASSTTGEWYEQYF. CDR3 DNA sequence: TGCGCCAGCAGCACGACAGGGGAATGGTACGAGCAGTACTTC.

This clonotype was seen only a few times. The chain employs TRBV28 and TRBJ1-2; no reliable D call. In germline, CDR1 is MDHEN, CDR2 SYDVKM. This CDR3 is 12 amino acids long. The V end was cut by 4 bases, the J end by 4 bases, with 7 bases between. CDR3 region: CASSSHPYGYTF. Here the CDR3 DNA reads TGTGCCAGCAGTTCCCATCCCTATGGCTACACCTTC.

The chain employs TRBV7-9 and TRBJ1-2, with 7 positions matching TRBD1. The CDR3 is 16 residues long. Germline assignment: CDR1 SEHNR and CDR2 FQNEAQ (reference sequence). V lost 6 bases to trimming and J lost 4 bases; unmatched junction nucleotides: 14. The CDR3 DNA reads as TGTGCCAGCAGGCCTCGGGAGGGGGCAGTAGGCTATGGCTACACCTTC. Residues: CASRPREGAVGYGYTF.

This CDR3 reads CASSASIGTGAGGGTF. The CDR3, as DNA: TGTGCCAGCAGCGCTTCCATCGGAACAGGGGCAGGGGGGGGCACCTTC. This sequence joins TRBV9 and TRBJ1-2, with 7 bases lining up with TRBD1. CDR3 size: 16 residues. Trimming took 3 bases from V and 13 from J; bases not matched to a gene: 21. Germline V gene data show CDR1 as SGDLS and CDR2 as YYNGEE.